A selection of T cell receptor beta chains follows, all from one sample in a study of T cell responses to AZD1222 COVID-19 vaccine. The protocol was immunoSEQ multiplex PCR, while the TCRdb copy is restricted to in-frame clones and leaves out a portion. The table includes about 50,000 clones, approximately 80% detected once. Source: peripheral blood, taken 28 days after the second AZD1222 dose. These receptor sequences come from an adult who received the AZD1222 COVID-19 vaccine. Both conserved end residues are part of each CDR3. A D gene is named only where the DNA matches it firmly. Not every row has a clone size; where given, it reads once, few, many or a size class.

size,D,V,J,DNA,CDR3
-,TRBD1,TRBV6-4,TRBJ1-2,TGTGCCAGCAGTGACCCCAGGGGGTATGGCTACACCTTC,CASSDPRGYGYTF
-,-,TRBV30,TRBJ1-6,TGTGCCTGGAGGCATAACACAGGATCACCCCTCCACTTT,CAWRHNTGSPLHF
-,-,TRBV29-1,TRBJ1-1,TGCAGCGCGGGGACTGGGATCACTGAAGCTTTCTTT,CSAGTGITEAFF
-,-,TRBV27,TRBJ2-6,TGTGCCAGCAGTACCCACACGAGCTCTGGGGCCAACGTCCTGACTTTC,CASSTHTSSGANVLTF
-,TRBD1,TRBV3-1/TRBV3-2,TRBJ1-2,TGTGCCAGCAGCCAGAGACAGGGGGAATATGGCTACACCTTC,CASSQRQGEYGYTF
-,-,TRBV11-1,TRBJ2-1,TGTGCCAGCAGCGGACGGACACCCAGCTCCTACAATGAGCAGTTCTTC,CASSGRTPSSYNEQFF
-,TRBD1,TRBV28,TRBJ1-5,TGTGCCAGCAGCTCCGGGACAGGATGGTCGCCCCAGCATTTT,CASSSGTGWSPQHF
-,-,TRBV25-1,TRBJ1-2,TGTGCCAGCAGGCGGGGTGAATCGGACTTCACTGGCTACACCTTC,CASRRGESDFTGYTF
-,TRBD1,TRBV7-2,TRBJ1-5,TGTGCCAGCATGGCTGCAGGGGGAAATCAGCCCCAGCATTTT,CASMAAGGNQPQHF
-,-,TRBV7-2,TRBJ2-2,TGTGCCAGCAGCGGAAGGGGCTACACCGGGGAGCTGTTTTTT,CASSGRGYTGELFF
-,-,TRBV11-2,TRBJ1-1,TGTGCCAGCAGCTCGGGACACAGGAACACTGAAGCTTTCTTT,CASSSGHRNTEAFF
-,-,TRBV9,TRBJ1-5,TGTGCCAGCAGCGTCGGGCAGCGAGATCAGCCCCAGCATTTT,CASSVGQRDQPQHF
-,-,TRBV11-2,TRBJ1-2,TGTGCCAGCAGCTTAGTTAACTATGGCTACACCTTC,CASSLVNYGYTF
-,-,TRBV19,TRBJ2-5,TGTGCCAGTCGTGGGCTAGCCCTAGAGACCCAGTACTTC,CASRGLALETQYF
-,-,TRBV5-1,TRBJ1-1,TGCGCCAGCAGCCCGGGACTGGGGGTCACTGAAGCTTTCTTT,CASSPGLGVTEAFF
-,-,TRBV7-8,TRBJ2-7,TGTGCCAGCAGCCTTTTGGGGGGACAATTTTACGAGCAGTACTTC,CASSLLGGQFYEQYF
few,-,TRBV5-8,TRBJ1-4,TGTGCCAGCAGAACAGTGGGGGGGGCGCGAGAAAAACTGTTTTTT,CASRTVGGAREKLFF
-,-,TRBV27,TRBJ1-1,TGTGCCAGCAGTTGGCCGGGCGCAGGTGAAGCTTTCTTT,CASSWPGAGEAFF
-,-,TRBV27,TRBJ2-3,TGTGCCAGCAGGAGTACAGCAGATACGCAGTATTTT,CASRSTADTQYF
-,-,TRBV19,TRBJ1-3,TGTGCCAGTATGCAGGAGAGCTCTGGAAACACCATATATTTT,CASMQESSGNTIYF
-,-,TRBV29-1,TRBJ1-2,TGCAGCGTGGGGACGGACTATGGCTACACCTTC,CSVGTDYGYTF
-,TRBD2,TRBV6-1,TRBJ2-1,TGTGCCAGCAGTGTCCTAGCGGGAGGCTCCTACAATGAGCAGTTCTTC,CASSVLAGGSYNEQFF
-,TRBD2,TRBV27,TRBJ2-7,TGTGCCAGCAAGGGCGGGAGCTCCTACGAGCAGTACTTC,CASKGGSSYEQYF
once,-,TRBV7-9,TRBJ1-2,TGTGCCAGCACCTCTACAGAAAACTATGGCTACACCTTC,CASTSTENYGYTF
few,TRBD1,TRBV19,TRBJ1-2,TGTGGCTCGGGACAGGGGCTTGGCTATGGCTACACCTTC,CGSGQGLGYGYTF
-,-,TRBV5-1,TRBJ1-1,TGCGCCAGCAGCTTAACAGGGAACAAGGACACTGAAGCTTTCTTT,CASSLTGNKDTEAFF
-,TRBD1,TRBV11-3,TRBJ1-1,TGTGCCAGCAGCTTAGATGCTAAGACAGGGGAAGCTTTCTTT,CASSLDAKTGEAFF
-,TRBD1,TRBV19,TRBJ1-1,TGTGCCAGTAGTATAGGAGGGGGCGGTTTGCGAGCTTTCTTT,CASSIGGGGLRAFF
-,-,TRBV7-2,TRBJ2-2,TGTGCCAGCAGCCGTCCGACAGGCCCCGACACCGGGGAGCTGTTTTTT,CASSRPTGPDTGELFF
-,-,TRBV30,TRBJ1-4,TGTGCCTGGAGTCCACAGGGTGGTGAAAAACTGTTTTTT,CAWSPQGGEKLFF
-,-,TRBV5-1,TRBJ2-1,TGCGCCAGCAGCTTAATGGACATTGACAATGAGCAGTTCTTC,CASSLMDIDNEQFF
-,-,TRBV13,TRBJ1-1,TGTGCCAGCAGCTCGCTTTTAACAGGGTACACTGAAGCTTTCTTT,CASSSLLTGYTEAFF
-,-,TRBV30,TRBJ1-1,TGTGCCTGGACTCAGGAAGACACTGAAGCTTTCTTT,CAWTQEDTEAFF
-,TRBD1,TRBV5-5,TRBJ1-2,TGTGCCAGCAGCCCGGGACAGGCCTATGGCTACACCTTC,CASSPGQAYGYTF
-,TRBD1,TRBV24-1,TRBJ2-3,TGTGCCCCGAAAGTTCGGGACAGGTCTGCAGATACGCAGTATTTT,CAPKVRDRSADTQYF
-,TRBD1,TRBV7-3,TRBJ2-2,TGTGCCAGCAGCCCTGACAGGGGGAACACCGGGGAGCTGTTTTTT,CASSPDRGNTGELFF
-,-,TRBV27,TRBJ2-3,TGTGCCAGCAGTTTACGTCGGGCAGATACGCAGTATTTT,CASSLRRADTQYF
once,TRBD1,TRBV18,TRBJ1-4,TGTGCCAGCTCACCACAGGGGGCGAGTGAAAAACTGTTTTTT,CASSPQGASEKLFF
once,-,TRBV5-4,TRBJ1-3,TGTGCCAGCAGCACGGGCCCCCAGGACGGAAACACCATATATTTT,CASSTGPQDGNTIYF
-,-,TRBV24-1,TRBJ2-1,TGTGCCACCAGTGATGGGGGCCCGAGGGGAAATGAGCAGTTCTTC,CATSDGGPRGNEQFF
-,-,TRBV10-1,TRBJ2-7,TGCGCCAGCAGTGAGGGGACGGTCTACGAGCAGTACTTC,CASSEGTVYEQYF